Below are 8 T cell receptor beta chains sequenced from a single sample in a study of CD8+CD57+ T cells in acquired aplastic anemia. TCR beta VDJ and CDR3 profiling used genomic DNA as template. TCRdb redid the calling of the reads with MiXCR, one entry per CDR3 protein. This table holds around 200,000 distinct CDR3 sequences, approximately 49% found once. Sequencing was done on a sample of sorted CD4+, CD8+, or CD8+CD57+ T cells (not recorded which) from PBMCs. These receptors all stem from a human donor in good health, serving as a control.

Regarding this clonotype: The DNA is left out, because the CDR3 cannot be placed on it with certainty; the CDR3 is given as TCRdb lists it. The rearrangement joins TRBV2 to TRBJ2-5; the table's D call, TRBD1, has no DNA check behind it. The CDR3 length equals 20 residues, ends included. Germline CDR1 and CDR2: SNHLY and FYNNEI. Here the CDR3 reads CASSVGAGGKLFFGSGTQYF.

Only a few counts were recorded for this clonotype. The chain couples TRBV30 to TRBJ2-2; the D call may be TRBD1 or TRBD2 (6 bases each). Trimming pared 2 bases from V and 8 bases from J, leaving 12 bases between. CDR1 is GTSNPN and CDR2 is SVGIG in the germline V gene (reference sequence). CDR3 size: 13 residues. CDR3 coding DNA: TGTGCCTGGAGTACAGGGAGGAGAGGGGAGCTGTTTTTT. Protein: CAWSTGRRGELFF.

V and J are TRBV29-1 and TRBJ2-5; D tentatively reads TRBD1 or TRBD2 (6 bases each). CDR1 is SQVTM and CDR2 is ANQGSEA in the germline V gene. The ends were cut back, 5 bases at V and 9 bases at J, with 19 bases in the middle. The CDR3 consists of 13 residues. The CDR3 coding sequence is TGCAGCGTTTTTGTGGGGGGCCAGGAGGCCCAGTACTTC. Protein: CSVFVGGQEAQYF.

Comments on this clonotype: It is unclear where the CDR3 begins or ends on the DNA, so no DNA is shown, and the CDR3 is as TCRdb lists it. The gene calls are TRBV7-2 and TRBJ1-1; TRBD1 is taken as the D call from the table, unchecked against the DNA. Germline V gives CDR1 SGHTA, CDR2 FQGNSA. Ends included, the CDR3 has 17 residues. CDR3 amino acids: CASSLVGQGSQNDEQFF.

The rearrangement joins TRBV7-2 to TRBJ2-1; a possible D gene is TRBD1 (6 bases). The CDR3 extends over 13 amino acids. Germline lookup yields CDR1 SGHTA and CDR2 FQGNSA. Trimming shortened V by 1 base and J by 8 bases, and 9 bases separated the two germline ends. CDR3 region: CASSLDRADEQFF. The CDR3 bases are TGTGCCAGCAGCTTAGACAGGGCGGATGAGCAGTTCTTC.

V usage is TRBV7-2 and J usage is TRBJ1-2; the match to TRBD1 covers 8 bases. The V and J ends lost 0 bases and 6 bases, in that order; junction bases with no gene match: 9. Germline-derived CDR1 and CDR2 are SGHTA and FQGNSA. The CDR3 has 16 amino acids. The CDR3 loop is CASSLASYRGSDGYTF. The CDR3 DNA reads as TGTGCCAGCAGCTTAGCATCCTACAGGGGGAGTGATGGCTACACCTTC.

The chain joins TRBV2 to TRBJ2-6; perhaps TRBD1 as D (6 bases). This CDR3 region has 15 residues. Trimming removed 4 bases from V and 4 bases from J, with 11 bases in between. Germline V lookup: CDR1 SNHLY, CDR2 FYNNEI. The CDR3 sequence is CASSVAGAGANVLTF. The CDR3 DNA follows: TGTGCCAGCAGTGTCGCAGGGGCGGGGGCCAACGTCCTGACTTTC.

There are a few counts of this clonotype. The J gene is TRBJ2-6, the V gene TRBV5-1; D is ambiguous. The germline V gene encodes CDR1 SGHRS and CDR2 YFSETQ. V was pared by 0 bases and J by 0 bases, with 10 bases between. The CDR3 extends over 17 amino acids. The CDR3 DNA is TGCGCCAGCAGCTTGGCGACCGTGGGCTCTGGGGCCAACGTCCTGACTTTC. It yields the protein CASSLATVGSGANVLTF.